This passage covers 20 T cell receptor beta chains from one sample sequenced in a study of cytomegalovirus exposure and HLA in healthy donors. In the PCR, 60 Vbeta and 13 Jbeta primers were used. Repertoires were generated with immunoSEQ multiplex PCR, while TCRdb's copy carries only in-frame clones and drops some. The sample holds 250,000 to 350,000 clones; roughly 90% are singletons and the top ten take 3.5% to 4%. The sample taken for sequencing was PBMCs. These receptors were obtained from a man aged 35 to 55 in good health and CMV-seropositive.

This chain uses TRBV27 with TRBJ1-2, with D tentatively TRBD1 (5 bases). The CDR3 totals 14 residues. Germline values: CDR1 MNHEY, CDR2 SMNVEV (reference sequence). Trimming took off 2 bases at V and 0 bases at J, with 7 bases between the two ends. CDR3 in DNA: TGTGCCAGCAGTTTAGACAGCGCTAACTATGGCTACACCTTC. The encoded protein is CASSLDSANYGYTF.

This sequence joins TRBV7-2 and TRBJ2-5; possibly TRBD1 for D (5 bases). The CDR3 runs 15 residues. Germline CDR1 is SGHTA and CDR2 is FQGNSA. Deletions cut 0 bases from V and 5 bases from J, with 13 bases between. The CDR3 nucleotides are TGTGCCAGCAGCTTAGCGCTGTTCAGGGTGGAGACCCAGTACTTC. Translating it yields CASSLALFRVETQYF.

The V call is TRBV5-6, the J call TRBJ2-2; D uncertain. The CDR3 is 11 amino acids. Trimming stripped 3 bases from V and 9 bases from J, with 6 bases between. The V gene's germline CDR1 is SGHDT and CDR2 YYEEEE. The CDR3 nucleotides are TGTGCCAGCAGCTATGGCCGGGAGCTGTTTTTT. It codes for CASSYGRELFF.

The chain employs TRBV19 and TRBJ2-5; 11 bases are a match to TRBD1. Trimming cost V 4 bases and J 5 bases; bases outside gene matches: 6. The CDR3 covers 15 residues. CDR1 and CDR2 from the germline V gene are LNHDA and SQIVND (reference sequence). CDR3: CASSTGQGAWETQYF. For the CDR3, the DNA is TGTGCCAGTAGTACCGGACAGGGGGCTTGGGAGACCCAGTACTTC.

The chain has TRBV13 and TRBJ1-2; possibly TRBD1 for D (5 bases). The CDR3 runs 15 residues. CDR1 is PRHDT, CDR2 FYEKMQ, per germline (reference sequence). V was clipped by 3 bases and J by 6 bases, with 17 bases between them. The CDR3 is CASSFAQGGRDGYTF. CDR3 coding DNA: TGTGCCAGCAGCTTCGCCCAGGGAGGGCGCGATGGCTACACCTTC.

J is TRBJ2-7 and V is TRBV5-5; TRBD1 agrees at 7 bases. The V segment lost 0 bases and the J segment 4 bases; nucleotides outside the gene matches: 10. The CDR3 contains 16 residues. The germline V gene has CDR1 SGHKS and CDR2 YYEKEE (reference sequence). CDR3 nucleotides: TGTGCCAGCAGCTTGGTTTTCGGGACAGTGATTTACGAGCAGTACTTC. Translated, it gives CASSLVFGTVIYEQYF.

The V call is TRBV4-1, the J call TRBJ1-4; a possible D gene is TRBD1 (5 bases). Trimming cost V 5 bases and J 3 bases, with 13 bases left between them. The V gene's germline CDR1 is MGHRA and CDR2 YSYEKL. The CDR3 length is 15 residues. In DNA, the CDR3 is TGCGCCAGCAGCTATGGGACTCTAGCTAATGAAAAACTGTTTTTT. Its translation: CASSYGTLANEKLFF.

The CDR3 region has the DNA TGTGCCAGCAGGGTACTAGAGGTCGATGAGCAGTTCTTC. This translates into CASRVLEVDEQFF. The V call is TRBV27, the J call TRBJ2-1; maybe TRBD2 (5 bases). Trimming stripped 6 bases from V and 8 bases from J, with 14 bases between. CDR1 MNHEY and CDR2 SMNVEV come from the germline V gene (reference sequence). The CDR3 length is 13 residues.

V gene TRBV6-5 combines with J gene TRBJ1-1; no firm D call. This CDR3 has 13 residues. Trimming removed 3 bases at V and 1 base at J, with 6 bases between. CDR1 is MNHEY, CDR2 SVGAGI, per germline. CDR3 protein: CASSYAENTEAFF. In DNA form, the CDR3 reads TGTGCCAGCAGTTATGCGGAGAACACTGAAGCTTTCTTT.

V and J are TRBV21-1 and TRBJ2-5; no DNA check was done on the table's D call, TRBD2. The tail of the sequence fits TRBJ2-7 better, so the J call may be wrong. TRBV21-1 is described as a pseudogene. This CDR3 region has 16 residues. The chain's CDR3 is CASPGNSSKSNDEQYF. The CDR3 bases are TGTGCCAGCCCGGGAAACAGCTCTAAGAGTAACGACGAGCAGTACTTC.

The chain is built from TRBV5-8 and TRBJ1-1; possible D gene TRBD1, 6 bases. The CDR3 spans 14 residues. V was clipped by 2 bases and J by 0 bases, with 8 bases between them. Germline CDR1 and CDR2: SGHTS and YDEGEE. The CDR3 DNA sequence: TGTGCCAGCAGCTTAGGGGGGGTGAACACTGAAGCTTTCTTT. The encoded protein is CASSLGGVNTEAFF.

The chain carries TRBV6-5 and TRBJ1-2, with TRBD1 matching 7 bases. The V segment lost 2 bases and the J segment 4 bases; nucleotides outside the gene matches: 4. The CDR3 runs 14 residues. Germline V gene lookup returns CDR1 MNHEY and CDR2 SVGAGI. In DNA, the CDR3 is TGTGCCAGCAGTTACGGACAGGCAGTCTATGGCTACACCTTC. It encodes CASSYGQAVYGYTF.

The V call is TRBV2, the J call TRBJ2-3, with D possibly being TRBD2 (5 bases). Germline CDR1 SNHLY, CDR2 FYNNEI. This CDR3 region has 15 residues. Trimming took 4 bases from V and 0 from J, leaving 11 bases between them. CDR3 sequence (DNA): TGTGCCAGCAGTGTACAGCGGCCTAGCACAGATACGCAGTATTTT. Protein: CASSVQRPSTDTQYF.

The chain employs TRBV7-9 and TRBJ2-7; D is possibly TRBD1 (6 bases). The CDR3 has 16 amino acids. CDR1 and CDR2 from the germline V gene are SEHNR and FQNEAQ (reference sequence). Between the trimmed V and J ends, which lost 4 bases and 0 bases, there was a span of 16 bases. The CDR3 bases are TGTGCCAGCAGCTATGGGACACGAAGAAGCTCCTACGAGCAGTACTTC. Translation gives CASSYGTRRSSYEQYF.

The V gene is TRBV6-5, the J gene TRBJ2-1; perhaps TRBD2 as D (5 bases). Trimming cost V 5 bases and J 13 bases, with 21 bases left between them. There are 14 residues in the CDR3. Germline lookup yields CDR1 MNHEY and CDR2 SVGAGI. The CDR3 spells CASSERGRGIGQFF. The CDR3 coding sequence is TGTGCCAGCAGTGAACGGGGTCGTGGAATTGGCCAGTTCTTC.

This clone came up a few times. CDR3 sequence (DNA): TGCGCCAGCAGCTTTCGACCTGATGGAGACGAGCAGTACTTC. Translated: CASSFRPDGDEQYF. The chain uses TRBV5-1 and TRBJ2-7; D gene ambiguous. The ends were cut back, 2 bases at V and 5 bases at J, with 14 bases in the middle. The CDR3 loop spans 14 amino acids. Per the germline V gene, CDR1 is SGHRS and CDR2 is YFSETQ.

The chain carries TRBV19 and TRBJ1-5; D is possibly TRBD1 (5 bases). Per the germline V gene, CDR1 is LNHDA and CDR2 is SQIVND (reference sequence). The CDR3 has 17 amino acids. Deletions cut 1 base from V and 5 bases from J, with 18 bases between. As DNA, the CDR3 is TGTGCCAGTAGTATAGGGGGCTCGAAAGGGAATCATCAGCCCCAGCATTTT. Protein sequence: CASSIGGSKGNHQPQHF. The variable domain in full, completed from reference TRBV19 and TRBJ1-5, reads DGGITQSPKYLFRKEGQNVTLSCEQNLNHDAMYWYRQDPGQGLRLIYYSQIVNDFQKGDIAEGYSVSREKKESFPLTVTSAQKNPTAFYLCASSIGGSKGNHQPQHFGDGTRLSIL.

This chain joins TRBV10-1 and TRBJ1-3; D unclear. CDR1 is WNHNN, CDR2 SYGVQD, per germline (reference sequence). There are 14 residues in the CDR3. Trimming left V 10 bases short and J 2 bases short, with 15 bases between. CDR3 amino acids: CATGEGTTGNTIYF. DNA of the CDR3: TGCGCCACCGGAGAGGGAACTACTGGAAACACCATATATTTT.

This clone was recorded once. V and J are TRBV11-2 and TRBJ2-7; D is unclear. This CDR3 is 13 amino acids long. The germline V gene encodes CDR1 SGHAT and CDR2 FQNNGV. Trimming shortened V by 2 bases and J by 4 bases, and 9 bases separated the two germline ends. CDR3 amino acids: CASSLTQWYEQYF. The CDR3 DNA reads TGTGCCAGCAGCTTAACACAGTGGTACGAGCAGTACTTC. The entire variable domain, with the rest obtained from reference TRBV11-2 and TRBJ2-7, is as follows: EAGVAQSPRYKIIEKRQSVAFWCNPISGHATLYWYQQILGQGPKLLIQFQNNGVVDDSQLPKDRFSAERLKGVDSTLKIQPAKLEDSAVYLCASSLTQWYEQYFGPGTRLTVT.

The chain joins TRBV5-6 to TRBJ2-7, with D unclear. Germline CDR1 SGHDT, CDR2 YYEEEE. Trimming pared 0 bases from V and 7 bases from J, leaving 11 bases between. This CDR3 contains 13 residues. CDR3 sequence (DNA): TGTGCCAGCAGCTTGGGCTACTCTCGGGAGCAGTACTTC. This translates into CASSLGYSREQYF.